Presented here are 8 T cell receptor beta chains from one specimen sequenced in a study of T-cell reconstitution after alpha-beta-depleted transplantation in children. Preparation of the TCRbeta library involved a method that used unique molecular identifiers. TCRdb passed the PCR reads through MiXCR, listing each CDR3 protein once. The table lists roughly 500,000 distinct CDR3 sequences, about an eighth of them singletons. The sequenced sample was PBMCs from the stem cell graft donor, obtained from the stem cell graft. All receptors derive from a human donor who donated a stem cell graft to a child with combined immunodeficiency.

CDR3 in amino acids: CASSEALYHGEAGELFF. For the CDR3, the DNA is TGTGCCAGCAGTGAAGCGTTATACCATGGGGAGGCCGGGGAGCTGTTTTTT. V usage is TRBV6-1 and J usage is TRBJ2-2, with a weak D call TRBD2 (6 bases). This CDR3 has 17 residues. Germline V lookup: CDR1 MNHNS, CDR2 SASEGT. The V end lost 0 bases, the J end lost 6 bases, and 17 bases lay between the germline ends.

The V gene is TRBV10-3, the J gene TRBJ2-1; TRBD2 matches 16 bases. V shed 6 bases, J shed 8 bases, and the junction held 7 bases outside the gene matches. Germline values: CDR1 ENHRY, CDR2 SYGVKD. This CDR3 is 16 amino acids long. The CDR3 DNA is TGTGCCATCAGGAGGGCTGGGACTAGCGGGAGGGATGAGCAGTTCTTC. Its protein product is CAIRRAGTSGRDEQFF.

The V gene is TRBV20-1, the J gene TRBJ2-5; D ambiguous. Trimming cost V 6 bases and J 2 bases, with 19 bases left between them. Looked up from germline, CDR1 is DFQATT and CDR2 is SNEGSKA (reference sequence). CDR3 length: 15 amino acids. The CDR3 loop reads CSAAPAQSGQETQYF. The CDR3 DNA reads TGCAGTGCCGCCCCCGCCCAGTCTGGTCAAGAGACCCAGTACTTC.

The chain couples TRBV27 to TRBJ2-3; possible D gene TRBD2, 6 bases. CDR1 and CDR2 (germline): MNHEY, SMNVEV (reference sequence). V was clipped by 6 bases and J by 2 bases, with 27 bases between them. There are 19 residues in the CDR3. CDR3 amino acids: CASRFLGRVNAGYTDTQYF. DNA for the CDR3: TGTGCCAGCAGATTCCTTGGGAGAGTTAACGCGGGGTACACAGATACGCAGTATTTT.

In its sample, this clonotype was seen a few times. This chain links TRBV7-3 with TRBJ2-2, with a weak D call TRBD1 (6 bases). The CDR3 totals 16 residues. Germline V gene sequence: CDR1 SGHTA, CDR2 FQGTGA. The V gene lost 5 bases and the J gene lost 5 bases, with 18 bases spanning the gap. The CDR3 DNA follows: TGTGCCAGCAGCCCTCAGGTGGGGGCGGAGACCGGGGAGCTGTTTTTT. Translating gives CASSPQVGAETGELFF.

The chain combines TRBV12-5 with TRBJ2-7, with 9 bases that match TRBD2. CDR1 is LGHNT and CDR2 is FRNRAP in the germline V gene. The CDR3 contains 15 residues. The V gene end was trimmed by 6 bases and the J gene end by 2 bases; junction bases not matched to a gene: 8. CDR3 in amino acids: CASGERAGGTYEQYF. The CDR3 nucleotides read TGTGCTAGTGGGGAAAGAGCGGGAGGTACCTACGAGCAGTACTTC. The variable domain in full, with the rest retrieved from reference TRBV12-5 and TRBJ2-7, is DARVTQTPRHKVTEMGQEVTMRCQPILGHNTVFWYRQTMMQGLELLAYFRNRAPLDDSGMPKDRFSAEMPDATLATLKIQPSEPRDSAVYFCASGERAGGTYEQYFGPGTRLTVT.

The V and J genes are TRBV6-1 and TRBJ1-2; 9 nucleotides match TRBD1. The V gene's germline CDR1 is MNHNS and CDR2 SASEGT. Trimming cost V 7 bases and J 5 bases; bases outside gene matches: 8. CDR3 size: 14 residues. CDR3 in DNA: TGTGCCAGCATGGGGGACAGGGCATCATATGGCTACACCTTC. Protein product: CASMGDRASYGYTF.

The V call is TRBV29-1, the J call TRBJ1-2; 7 nucleotides line up with TRBD1. The CDR3 spans 13 residues. Unmatched junction bases numbered 4, after V lost 2 bases and J lost 4 bases. Per the germline V gene, CDR1 is SQVTM and CDR2 is ANQGSEA. CDR3 sequence reads: CSVERGTVYGYTF. CDR3 DNA sequence: TGCAGCGTTGAAAGGGGGACAGTCTATGGCTACACCTTC. The whole variable domain, remainder taken from reference TRBV29-1 and TRBJ1-2, is SAVISQKPSRDICQRGTSLTIQCQVDSQVTMMFWYRQQPGQSLTLIATANQGSEATYESGFVIDKFPISRPNLTFSTLTVSNMSPEDSSIYLCSVERGTVYGYTFGSGTRLTVV.